The clone carrying this T cell receptor (beta chain) has at least ten counts. As yet, its antigen is unknown. Germline V gene lookup returns CDR1 DFQATT and CDR2 SNEGSKA (reference sequence). The CDR3 runs to 12 residues. Trimming left V 2 bases short and J 4 bases short, with 9 bases between. The data stem from a study of CD8 T cells in ankylosing spondylitis. Study-wide results and limits: With a CD8+ phenotype, disease-linked clones were relatively rare in peripheral blood. Earlier work had already found some motif variants in reactive arthritis synovial fluid and blood. Reports say disease-linked clones showed up significantly more in matched ankylosing spondylitis synovial fluid.

TCRdb processed the 5' RACE reads anew with MiXCR; each CDR3 protein has one entry. The sample consists of under 150,000 distinct CDR3 sequences, 9.5% to 12% of them appearing once. This TCR was sampled from a female donor with ankylosing spondylitis or in good health (not recorded which). The chain is built from TRBV20-1 and TRBJ2-7, with D tentatively TRBD1 or TRBD2 (5 bases each). Sequencing was performed on blood, either unsorted or a sorted T cell fraction (not recorded which). The CDR3 loop is CSARTWGYEQYF. CDR3 coding DNA: TGCAGTGCTAGAACCTGGGGGTACGAGCAGTACTTC.